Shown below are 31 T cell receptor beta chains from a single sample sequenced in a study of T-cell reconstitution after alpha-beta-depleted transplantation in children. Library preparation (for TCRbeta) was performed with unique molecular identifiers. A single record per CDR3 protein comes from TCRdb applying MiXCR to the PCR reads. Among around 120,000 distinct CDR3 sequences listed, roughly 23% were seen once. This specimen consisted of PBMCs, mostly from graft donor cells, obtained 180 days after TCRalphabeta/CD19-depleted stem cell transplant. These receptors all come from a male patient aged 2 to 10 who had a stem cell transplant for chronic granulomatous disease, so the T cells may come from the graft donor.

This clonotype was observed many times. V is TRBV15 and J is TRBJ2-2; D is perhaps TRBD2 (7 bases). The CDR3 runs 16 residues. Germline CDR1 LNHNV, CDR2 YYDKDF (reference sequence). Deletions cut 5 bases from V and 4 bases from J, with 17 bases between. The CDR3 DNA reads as TGTGCCACCAGCCGGAGGGGAGGGGGACTCACCGGGGAGCTGTTTTTT. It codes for CATSRRGGGLTGELFF.

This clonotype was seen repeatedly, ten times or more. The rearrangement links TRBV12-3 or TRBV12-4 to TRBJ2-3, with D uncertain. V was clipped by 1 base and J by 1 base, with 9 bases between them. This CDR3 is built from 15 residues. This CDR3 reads CASSLVVPGTDTQYF. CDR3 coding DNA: TGTGCCAGCAGTTTAGTCGTTCCAGGCACAGATACGCAGTATTTT.

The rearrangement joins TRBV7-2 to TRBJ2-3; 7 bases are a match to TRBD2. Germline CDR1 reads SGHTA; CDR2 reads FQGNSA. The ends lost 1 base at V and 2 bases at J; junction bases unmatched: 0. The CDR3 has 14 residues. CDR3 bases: TGTGCCAGCAGCTTAGGGGACTACACAGATACGCAGTATTTT. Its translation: CASSLGDYTDTQYF.

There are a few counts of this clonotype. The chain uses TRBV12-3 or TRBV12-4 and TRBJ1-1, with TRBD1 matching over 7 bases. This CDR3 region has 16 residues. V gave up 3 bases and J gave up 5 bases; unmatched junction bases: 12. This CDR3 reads CASSLPGQLSRTEAFF. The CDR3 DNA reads TGTGCCAGCAGTTTGCCGGGACAGTTGAGTCGAACTGAAGCTTTCTTT.

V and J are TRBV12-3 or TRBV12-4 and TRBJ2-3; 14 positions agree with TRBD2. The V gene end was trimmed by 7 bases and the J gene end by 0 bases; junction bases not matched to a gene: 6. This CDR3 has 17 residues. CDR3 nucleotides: TGTGCCAGCATCCCGACTAGCGGGAGGGGTAGCACAGATACGCAGTATTTT. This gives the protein CASIPTSGRGSTDTQYF.

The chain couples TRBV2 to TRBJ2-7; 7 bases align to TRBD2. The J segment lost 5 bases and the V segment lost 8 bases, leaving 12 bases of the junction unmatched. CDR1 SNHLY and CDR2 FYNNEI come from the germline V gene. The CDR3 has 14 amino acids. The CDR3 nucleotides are TGTGCCAGCTCTCCCAGCGGGAAGGCCCACGAGCAGTACTTC. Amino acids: CASSPSGKAHEQYF. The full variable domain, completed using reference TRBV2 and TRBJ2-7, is EPEVTQTPSHQVTQMGQEVILRCVPISNHLYFYWYRQILGQKVEFLVSFYNNEISEKSEIFDDQFSVERPDGSNFTLKIRSTKLEDSAMYFCASSPSGKAHEQYFGPGTRLTVT.

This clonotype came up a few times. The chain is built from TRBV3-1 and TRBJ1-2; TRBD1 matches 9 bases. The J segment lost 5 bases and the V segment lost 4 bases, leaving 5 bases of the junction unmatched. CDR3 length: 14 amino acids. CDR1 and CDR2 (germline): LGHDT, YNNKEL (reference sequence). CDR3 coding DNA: TGTGCCAGCAGCCCCTATGACAGGGGGTATGGCTACACCTTC. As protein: CASSPYDRGYGYTF.

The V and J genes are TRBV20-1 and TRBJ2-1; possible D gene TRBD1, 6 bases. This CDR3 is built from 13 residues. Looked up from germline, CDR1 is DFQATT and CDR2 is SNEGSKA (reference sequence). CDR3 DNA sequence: TGCACTGGCACCGGGACAAGCACCAATGAGCAGTTCTTC. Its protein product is CTGTGTSTNEQFF.

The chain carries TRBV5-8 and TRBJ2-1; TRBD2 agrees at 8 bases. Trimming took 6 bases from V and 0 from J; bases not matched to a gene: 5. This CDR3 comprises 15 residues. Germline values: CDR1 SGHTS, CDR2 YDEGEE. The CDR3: CASTSSGSSYNEQFF. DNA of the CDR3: TGTGCCAGCACCTCTAGCGGGTCCTCCTACAATGAGCAGTTCTTC.

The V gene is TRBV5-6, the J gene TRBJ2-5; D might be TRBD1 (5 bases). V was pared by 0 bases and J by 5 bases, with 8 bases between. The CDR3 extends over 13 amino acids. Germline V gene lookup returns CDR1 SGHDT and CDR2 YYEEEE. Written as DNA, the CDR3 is TGTGCCAGCAGCTTGGACAGGCGGGAGACCCAGTACTTC. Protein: CASSLDRRETQYF.

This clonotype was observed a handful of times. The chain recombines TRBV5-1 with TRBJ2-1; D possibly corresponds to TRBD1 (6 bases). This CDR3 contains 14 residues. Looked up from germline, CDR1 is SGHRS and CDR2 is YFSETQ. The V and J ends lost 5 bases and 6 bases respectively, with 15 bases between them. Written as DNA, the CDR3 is TGCGCCAGCAGTTACGTAACAGGGAGCAATGAGCAGTTCTTC. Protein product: CASSYVTGSNEQFF.

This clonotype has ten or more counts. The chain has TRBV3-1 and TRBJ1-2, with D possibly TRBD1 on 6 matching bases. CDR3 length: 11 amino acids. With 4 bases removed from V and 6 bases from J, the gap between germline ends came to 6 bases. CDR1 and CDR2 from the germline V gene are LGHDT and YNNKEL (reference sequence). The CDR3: CASSPGDGYTF. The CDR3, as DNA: TGTGCCAGCAGCCCAGGGGATGGCTACACCTTC.

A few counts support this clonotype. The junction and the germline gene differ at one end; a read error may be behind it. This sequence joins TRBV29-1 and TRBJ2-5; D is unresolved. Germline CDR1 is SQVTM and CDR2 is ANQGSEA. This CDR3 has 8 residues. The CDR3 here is CSVEDYGF. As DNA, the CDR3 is TGCAGCGTTGAAGATTACGGGTTC.

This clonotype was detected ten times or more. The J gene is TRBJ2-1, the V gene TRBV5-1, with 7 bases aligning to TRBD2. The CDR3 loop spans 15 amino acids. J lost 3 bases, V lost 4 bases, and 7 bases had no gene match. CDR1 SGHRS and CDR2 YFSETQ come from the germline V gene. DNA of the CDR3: TGCGCCAGCAGCACCTCTAGCGGCATCTACAATGAGCAGTTCTTC. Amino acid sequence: CASSTSSGIYNEQFF.

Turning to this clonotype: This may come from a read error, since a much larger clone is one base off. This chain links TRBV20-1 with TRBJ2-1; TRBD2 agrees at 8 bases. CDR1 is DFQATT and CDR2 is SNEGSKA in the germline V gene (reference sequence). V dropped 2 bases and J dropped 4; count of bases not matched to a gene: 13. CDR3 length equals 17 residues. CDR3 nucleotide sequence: TGCAGTGCTAGACTGAAGGGGGGAGCGGGAGTATACAATGAGCAGTTCTTC. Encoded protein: CSARLKGGAGVYNEQFF.

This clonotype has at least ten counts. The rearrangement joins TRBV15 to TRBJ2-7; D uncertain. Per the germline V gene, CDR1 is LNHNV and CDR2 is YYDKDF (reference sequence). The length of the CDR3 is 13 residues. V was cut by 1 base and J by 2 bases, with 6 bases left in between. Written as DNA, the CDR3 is TGTGCCACCAGCAGAGGTCTCGCCTACGAGCAGTACTTC. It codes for CATSRGLAYEQYF.

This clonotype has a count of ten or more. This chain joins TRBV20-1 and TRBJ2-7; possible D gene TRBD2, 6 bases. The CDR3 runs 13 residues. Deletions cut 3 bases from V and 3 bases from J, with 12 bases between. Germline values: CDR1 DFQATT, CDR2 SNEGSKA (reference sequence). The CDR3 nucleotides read TGCAGTGCTAGTAGGGACTCAAACTACGAGCAGTACTTC. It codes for CSASRDSNYEQYF.

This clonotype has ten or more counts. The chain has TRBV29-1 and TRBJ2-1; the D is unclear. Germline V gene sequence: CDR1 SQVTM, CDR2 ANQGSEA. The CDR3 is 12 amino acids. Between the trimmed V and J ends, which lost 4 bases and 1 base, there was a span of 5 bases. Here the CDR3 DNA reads TGCAGCGTTGGTTTGTCCTACAATGAGCAGTTCTTC. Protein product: CSVGLSYNEQFF.

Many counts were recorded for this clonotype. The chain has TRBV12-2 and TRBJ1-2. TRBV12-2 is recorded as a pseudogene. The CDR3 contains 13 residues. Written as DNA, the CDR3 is TGTGCAAGTCGCTTTAGCCTGGCCTATGGCTACACCTTC. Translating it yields CASRFSLAYGYTF.

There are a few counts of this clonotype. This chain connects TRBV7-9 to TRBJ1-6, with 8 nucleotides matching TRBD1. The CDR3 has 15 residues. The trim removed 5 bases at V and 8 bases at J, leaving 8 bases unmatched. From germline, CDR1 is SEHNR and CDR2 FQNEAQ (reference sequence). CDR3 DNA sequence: TGTGCCAGCAGCCAAGGACAGGGAGTCGATTCACCCCTCCACTTT. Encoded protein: CASSQGQGVDSPLHF. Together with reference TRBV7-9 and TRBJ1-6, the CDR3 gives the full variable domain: DTGVSQNPRHKITKRGQNVTFRCDPISEHNRLYWYRQTLGQGPEFLTYFQNEAQLEKSRLLSDRFSAERPKGSFSTLEIQRTEQGDSAMYLCASSQGQGVDSPLHFGNGTRLTVT.

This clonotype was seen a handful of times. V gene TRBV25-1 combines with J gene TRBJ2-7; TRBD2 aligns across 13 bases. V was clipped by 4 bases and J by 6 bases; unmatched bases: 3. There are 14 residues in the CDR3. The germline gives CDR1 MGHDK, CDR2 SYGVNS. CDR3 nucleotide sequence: TGTGCCAGCAGTGGGGGACTAGCGGGACTCGAGCAGTACTTC. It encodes CASSGGLAGLEQYF.

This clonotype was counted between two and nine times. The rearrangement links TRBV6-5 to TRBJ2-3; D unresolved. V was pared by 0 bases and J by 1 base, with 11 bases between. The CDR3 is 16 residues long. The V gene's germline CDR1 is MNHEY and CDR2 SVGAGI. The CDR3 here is CASSYSNALGTDTQYF. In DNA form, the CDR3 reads TGTGCCAGCAGTTACTCGAACGCACTCGGCACAGATACGCAGTATTTT.

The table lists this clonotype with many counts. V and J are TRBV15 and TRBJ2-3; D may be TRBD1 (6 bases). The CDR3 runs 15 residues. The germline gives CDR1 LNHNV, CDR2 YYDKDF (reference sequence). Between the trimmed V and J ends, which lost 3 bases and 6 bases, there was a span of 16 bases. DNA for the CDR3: TGTGCCACCAGCAGGGGGGACATGACGAGGGATACGCAGTATTTT. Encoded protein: CATSRGDMTRDTQYF. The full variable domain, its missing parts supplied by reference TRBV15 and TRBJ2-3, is DAMVIQNPRYQVTQFGKPVTLSCSQTLNHNVMYWYQQKSSQAPKLLFHYYDKDFNNEADTPDNFQSRRPNTSFCFLDIRSPGLGDTAMYLCATSRGDMTRDTQYFGPGTRLTVL.

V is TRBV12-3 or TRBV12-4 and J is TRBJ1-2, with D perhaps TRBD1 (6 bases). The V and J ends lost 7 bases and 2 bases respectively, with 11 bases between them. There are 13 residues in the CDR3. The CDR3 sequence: CASTPTGNYGYTF. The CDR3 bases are TGTGCCAGCACTCCAACAGGGAACTATGGCTACACCTTC.

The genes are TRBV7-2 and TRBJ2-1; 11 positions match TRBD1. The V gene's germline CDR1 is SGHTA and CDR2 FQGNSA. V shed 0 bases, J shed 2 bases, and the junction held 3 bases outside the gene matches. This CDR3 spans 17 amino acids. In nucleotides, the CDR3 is TGTGCCAGCAGCTTAGCCGGGACAGGGGGGCCCTACAATGAGCAGTTCTTC. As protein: CASSLAGTGGPYNEQFF. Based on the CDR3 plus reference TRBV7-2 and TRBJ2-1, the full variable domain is GAGVSQSPSNKVTEKGKDVELRCDPISGHTALYWYRQSLGQGLEFLIYFQGNSAPDKSGLPSDRFSAERTGGSVSTLTIQRTQQEDSAVYLCASSLAGTGGPYNEQFFGPGTRLTVL.

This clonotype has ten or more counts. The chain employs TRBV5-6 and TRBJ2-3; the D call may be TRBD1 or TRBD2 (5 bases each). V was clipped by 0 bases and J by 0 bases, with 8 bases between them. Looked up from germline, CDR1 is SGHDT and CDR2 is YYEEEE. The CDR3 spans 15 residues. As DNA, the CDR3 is TGTGCCAGCAGCTTGGACAGGACTAGCACAGATACGCAGTATTTT. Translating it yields CASSLDRTSTDTQYF.

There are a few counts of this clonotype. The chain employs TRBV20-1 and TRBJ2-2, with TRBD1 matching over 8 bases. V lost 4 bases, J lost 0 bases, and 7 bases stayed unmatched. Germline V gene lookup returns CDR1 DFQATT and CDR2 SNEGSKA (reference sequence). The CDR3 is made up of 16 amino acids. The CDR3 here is CSAILRGRANTGELFF. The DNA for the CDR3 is TGCAGTGCTATCCTCAGGGGGCGAGCGAACACCGGGGAGCTGTTTTTT.

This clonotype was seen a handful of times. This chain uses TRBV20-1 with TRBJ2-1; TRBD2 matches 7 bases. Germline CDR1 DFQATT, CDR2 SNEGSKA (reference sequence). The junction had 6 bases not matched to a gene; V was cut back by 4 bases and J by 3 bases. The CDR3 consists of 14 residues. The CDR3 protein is CSAIRRDYYNEQFF. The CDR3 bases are TGCAGTGCTATCCGTCGGGACTACTACAATGAGCAGTTCTTC.

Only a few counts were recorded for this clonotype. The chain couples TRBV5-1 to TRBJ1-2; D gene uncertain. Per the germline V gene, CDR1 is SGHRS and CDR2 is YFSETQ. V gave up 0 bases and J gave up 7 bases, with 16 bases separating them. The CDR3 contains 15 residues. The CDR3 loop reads CASSLGSGPGGGYTF. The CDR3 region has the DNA TGCGCCAGCAGCTTGGGGTCCGGGCCCGGCGGTGGCTACACCTTC. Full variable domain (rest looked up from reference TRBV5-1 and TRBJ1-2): KAGVTQTPRYLIKTRGQQVTLSCSPISGHRSVSWYQQTPGQGLQFLFEYFSETQRNKGNFPGRFSGRQFSNSRSEMNVSTLELGDSALYLCASSLGSGPGGGYTFGSGTRLTVV.

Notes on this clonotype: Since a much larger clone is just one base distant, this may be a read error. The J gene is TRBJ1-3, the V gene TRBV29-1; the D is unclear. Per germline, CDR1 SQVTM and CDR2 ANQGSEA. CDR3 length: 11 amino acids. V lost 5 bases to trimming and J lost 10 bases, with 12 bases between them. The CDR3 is CSVQTDGTIYF. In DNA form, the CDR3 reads TGCAGCGTTCAAACTGACGGGACCATATATTTT.

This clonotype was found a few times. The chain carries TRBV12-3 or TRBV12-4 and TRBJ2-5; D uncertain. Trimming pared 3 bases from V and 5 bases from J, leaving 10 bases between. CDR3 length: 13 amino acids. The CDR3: CASSFGPSETQYF. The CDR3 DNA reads TGTGCCAGCAGTTTTGGCCCCTCCGAGACCCAGTACTTC.